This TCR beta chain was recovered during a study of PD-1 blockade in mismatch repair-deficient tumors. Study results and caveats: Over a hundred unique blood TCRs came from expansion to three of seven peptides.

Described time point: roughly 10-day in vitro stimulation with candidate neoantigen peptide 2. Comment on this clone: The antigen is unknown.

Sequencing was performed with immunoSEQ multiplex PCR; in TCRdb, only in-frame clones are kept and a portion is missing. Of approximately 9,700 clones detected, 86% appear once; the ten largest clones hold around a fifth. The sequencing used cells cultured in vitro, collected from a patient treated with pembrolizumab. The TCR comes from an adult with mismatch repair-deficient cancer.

This CDR3 reads CASSSSSSGLAYEQYF. In nucleotides, the CDR3 is TGTGCCAGCAGCTCGAGCTCTAGCGGGCTGGCCTACGAGCAGTACTTC. The chain is built from TRBV7-2 and TRBJ2-7; 8 nucleotides align to TRBD2. Germline values: CDR1 SGHTA, CDR2 FQGNSA. This CDR3 is built from 16 residues. Trimming removed 4 bases from V and 2 bases from J; junction bases left unmatched: 10.